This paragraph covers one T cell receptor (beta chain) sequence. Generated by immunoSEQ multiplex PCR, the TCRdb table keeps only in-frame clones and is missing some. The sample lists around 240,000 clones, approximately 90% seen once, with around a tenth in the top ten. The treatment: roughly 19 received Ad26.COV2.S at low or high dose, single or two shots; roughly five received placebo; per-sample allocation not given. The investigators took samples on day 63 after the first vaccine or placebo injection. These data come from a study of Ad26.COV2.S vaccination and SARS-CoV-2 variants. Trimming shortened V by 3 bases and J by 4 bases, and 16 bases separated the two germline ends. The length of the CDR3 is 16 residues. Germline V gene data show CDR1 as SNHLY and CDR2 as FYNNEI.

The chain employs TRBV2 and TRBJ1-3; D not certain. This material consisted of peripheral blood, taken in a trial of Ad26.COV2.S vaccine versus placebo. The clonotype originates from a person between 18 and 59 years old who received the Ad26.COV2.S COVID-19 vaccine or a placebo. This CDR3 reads CASSELVKPTGNTIYF. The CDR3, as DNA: TGTGCCAGCAGTGAGCTCGTAAAGCCAACGGGAAACACCATATATTTT.